This T cell receptor (beta chain) emerged from a study of Ad26.COV2.S vaccination and SARS-CoV-2 variants. Study information: Ad26.COV2.S shots went into the muscle once or twice, 56 days apart. Study-wide results and caveats: Total T cell responses, in the TCR breadth and depth analyses, may have been underestimated.

This clone was seen more than once but under ten times. As yet, its antigen is unknown. Trimming took 3 bases from V and 1 from J; bases not matched to a gene: 7. The CDR3 totals 16 residues. Germline CDR1 is SGHRS and CDR2 is YFSETQ. As to treatment: about 20 received Ad26.COV2.S at low or high dose, single or two shots; about 5 received placebo; per-sample allocation not given. Sampling was done on day 63 after the first vaccine or placebo injection. The donor was a Boston adult aged 18-55 years. Some clones are missing from TCRdb's copy, which holds only in-frame ones; the method was immunoSEQ multiplex PCR. The sample lists around 400,000 clones; more than 80% were seen once.

The clonotype originates from a person aged 18-60 years who received the Ad26.COV2.S COVID-19 vaccine or a placebo. This specimen was peripheral blood, taken in a trial of Ad26.COV2.S vaccine versus placebo. The gene calls are TRBV5-1 and TRBJ2-7, with 10 bases fitting TRBD2. In DNA form, the CDR3 reads TGCGCCAGCAGCTATTCCGGGACTAGCGTGTCCTACGAGCAGTACTTC. Amino acid sequence: CASSYSGTSVSYEQYF.